The 20 T cell receptor beta chains below come from one sample, sequenced in a study of cytomegalovirus exposure and HLA in healthy donors. The PCR used 60 Vbeta and 13 Jbeta primers. Some clones are missing from TCRdb's copy, which holds only in-frame ones; the method was immunoSEQ multiplex PCR. The data contain around 30,000 clones, roughly 60% of them singletons. Input material: PBMCs. These receptors were obtained from a man aged 50-59 years in good health and CMV-seropositive.

The chain recombines TRBV7-2 with TRBJ2-7; 7 bases map to TRBD1. The length of the CDR3 is 14 residues. CDR1 and CDR2 from the germline V gene are SGHTA and FQGNSA. The V segment lost 5 bases and the J segment 2 bases; nucleotides outside the gene matches: 6. Written as DNA, the CDR3 is TGTGCCAGCAGCACCTCGGACAGGACCTACGAGCAGTACTTC. The encoded protein is CASSTSDRTYEQYF.

J is TRBJ2-7 and V is TRBV30; 10 positions agree with TRBD1. The germline CDR1 and CDR2 sequences are GTSNPN and SVGIG (reference sequence). The CDR3 consists of 17 residues. V was pared by 1 base and J by 2 bases, with 11 bases of the junction left unmatched. The CDR3 spells CAWSAPAGTGVAYEQYF. CDR3 sequence (DNA): TGTGCCTGGAGTGCCCCTGCCGGGACAGGGGTGGCCTACGAGCAGTACTTC.

The chain uses TRBV6-5 and TRBJ2-1; 8 positions match TRBD2. Germline V gene sequence: CDR1 MNHEY, CDR2 SVGAGI. The CDR3 covers 15 residues. After removal of 3 bases from V and 6 bases from J, the junction contained 7 bases not matched to a gene. In DNA, the CDR3 is TGTGCCAGCAGTTATAGCAGCGGGGGCCCCAATGAGCAGTTCTTC. This encodes CASSYSSGGPNEQFF.

The V gene is TRBV29-1, the J gene TRBJ1-2, with a possible D match to TRBD1 (6 bases). The ends were cut back, 1 base at V and 8 bases at J, with 11 bases in the middle. CDR3 size: 12 residues. The V gene's germline CDR1 is SQVTM and CDR2 ANQGSEA. The CDR3 DNA follows: TGCAGCGTTGAAGTTAGGACAGAAGGCTACACCTTC. Translation gives CSVEVRTEGYTF.

The V gene is TRBV6-5, the J gene TRBJ1-1, with 7 positions matching TRBD1. Germline CDR1 and CDR2: MNHEY and SVGAGI. Trimming took 2 bases from V and 6 from J; bases not matched to a gene: 6. The CDR3 totals 14 residues. CDR3 sequence reads: CASSYALQGAEAFF. The CDR3 DNA is TGTGCCAGCAGTTACGCGCTTCAGGGGGCTGAAGCTTTCTTT.

The chain recombines TRBV29-1 with TRBJ2-1, with a weak D call TRBD1 (6 bases). With 5 bases removed from V and 8 bases from J, the gap between germline ends came to 22 bases. The germline V gene encodes CDR1 SQVTM and CDR2 ANQGSEA. The CDR3 covers 15 residues. As DNA, the CDR3 is TGCAGCGTTACCCCAGGGACAAACTATGATGATGAGCAGTTCTTC. The encoded protein is CSVTPGTNYDDEQFF.

This clone has only a few counts. The chain couples TRBV30 to TRBJ1-2; no firm D call. The V and J ends lost 5 bases and 8 bases respectively, with 15 bases between them. The CDR3 totals 12 residues. CDR1 GTSNPN and CDR2 SVGIG come from the germline V gene (reference sequence). This CDR3 reads CAWGGAFRGYTF. DNA for the CDR3: TGTGCCTGGGGAGGAGCATTCAGAGGCTACACCTTC. The full variable domain, completed using reference TRBV30 and TRBJ1-2, is SQTIHQWPATLVQPVGSPLSLECTVEGTSNPNLYWYRQAAGRGLQLLFYSVGIGQISSEVPQNLSASRPQDRQFILSSKKLLLSDSGFYLCAWGGAFRGYTFGSGTRLTVV.

In its sample, this clone was seen once. V is TRBV27 and J is TRBJ2-7; the match to TRBD2 covers 13 bases. CDR3 length: 14 residues. In germline, CDR1 is MNHEY, CDR2 SMNVEV (reference sequence). Trimming took 4 bases from V and 7 from J; bases not matched to a gene: 4. The DNA for the CDR3 is TGTGCCAGCAGTTCTCAACTAGCGGGAGGGGAGCAGTACTTC. Translating it yields CASSSQLAGGEQYF.

The rearrangement joins TRBV10-1 to TRBJ2-5, with D perhaps matching TRBD1 (5 bases). CDR3 length: 13 residues. CDR1 and CDR2 (germline): WNHNN, SYGVQD (reference sequence). With 5 bases removed from V and 4 bases from J, the gap between germline ends came to 11 bases. CDR3 region: CASSPGWGETQYF. Here the CDR3 DNA reads TGCGCCAGCAGTCCAGGGTGGGGAGAGACCCAGTACTTC.

The V call is TRBV7-9, the J call TRBJ2-7; the match to TRBD1 covers 8 bases. The germline V gene encodes CDR1 SEHNR and CDR2 FQNEAQ (reference sequence). The CDR3 is 15 amino acids. With V trimmed by 5 bases and J by 9 bases, 15 bases remained unmatched. The CDR3 sequence: CASSPPGQGLRAQYF. The CDR3 bases are TGTGCCAGCAGCCCCCCCGGACAGGGACTGCGAGCGCAGTACTTC.

The rearrangement links TRBV6-5 to TRBJ1-2; 9 nucleotides line up with TRBD1. Germline V gene data show CDR1 as MNHEY and CDR2 as SVGAGI. This CDR3 is built from 12 residues. Trimming at V came to 8 bases and at J to 7 bases, leaving 5 bases not matched to a gene. CDR3 in amino acids: CASAQGATGYTF. DNA for the CDR3: TGTGCCAGCGCACAGGGGGCAACTGGCTACACCTTC.

This rearrangement joins TRBV6-5 to TRBJ1-5; no clear D gene. The CDR3 is 14 residues long. Germline V gene sequence: CDR1 MNHEY, CDR2 SVGAGI. Trimming removed 0 bases from V and 9 bases from J, with 12 bases in between. Written as DNA, the CDR3 is TGTGCCAGCAGTTACTCGAGAGGTTTCTGGCCCCAGCATTTT. Protein sequence: CASSYSRGFWPQHF.

The chain joins TRBV11-1 to TRBJ2-1; no firm D call. V was cut by 3 bases and J by 8 bases, with 11 bases left in between. The CDR3 spans 13 residues. Per the germline V gene, CDR1 is SGHAT and CDR2 is FQDESV (reference sequence). CDR3 nucleotide sequence: TGTGCCAGCAGCTTCTCTGTTCCCCATGAGCAGTTCTTC. Protein sequence: CASSFSVPHEQFF.

The sample holds a few counts of this clone. This chain uses TRBV2 with TRBJ1-1; D unclear. Germline V gives CDR1 SNHLY, CDR2 FYNNEI. V lost 6 bases to trimming and J lost 1 base, with 9 bases between them. CDR3 length: 13 amino acids. CDR3 sequence reads: CASRADSNTEAFF. In DNA form, the CDR3 reads TGTGCCAGCAGGGCGGACTCGAACACTGAAGCTTTCTTT. Drawing the rest from reference TRBV2 and TRBJ1-1, the complete variable domain is EPEVTQTPSHQVTQMGQEVILRCVPISNHLYFYWYRQILGQKVEFLVSFYNNEISEKSEIFDDQFSVERPDGSNFTLKIRSTKLEDSAMYFCASRADSNTEAFFGQGTRLTVV.

The chain couples TRBV7-2 to TRBJ1-6, with 9 bases fitting TRBD1. The length of the CDR3 is 16 residues. Per germline, CDR1 SGHTA and CDR2 FQGNSA. J was trimmed by 8 bases and V by 5 bases; bases with no gene match: 10. The CDR3 sequence: CASSIRPGQGHSPLHF. CDR3 nucleotide sequence: TGTGCCAGCAGCATCCGGCCGGGACAGGGACATTCACCCCTCCACTTT.

The CDR3 nucleotides are TGTGCCAGCAGCGTCGCCGGGTACCAAGAGACCCAGTACTTC. Its protein product is CASSVAGYQETQYF. The rearrangement joins TRBV6-5 to TRBJ2-5; D remains unclear. Germline assignment: CDR1 MNHEY and CDR2 SVGAGI. The CDR3 consists of 14 residues. V shed 6 bases and J shed 0 bases, with 11 bases lying between them.

The rearrangement links TRBV7-2 to TRBJ2-5; TRBD2 is a possible D gene (5 bases). Trimming left V 5 bases short and J 5 bases short, with 15 bases between. Germline V gene data show CDR1 as SGHTA and CDR2 as FQGNSA. This CDR3 region has 14 residues. The CDR3 loop is CASSPRLASETQYF. CDR3 in DNA: TGTGCCAGCAGCCCTCGGCTTGCTAGCGAGACCCAGTACTTC.

This clone was seen only once. CDR3 DNA: TGTGCCAGCAGGGCCACAGATACGCAGTATTTT. As protein: CASRATDTQYF. V gene TRBV28 combines with J gene TRBJ2-3, with unresolved D. Trimming removed 6 bases at V and 2 bases at J, with 3 bases between. The CDR3 spans 11 residues. In germline, CDR1 is MDHEN, CDR2 SYDVKM.

J is TRBJ2-7 and V is TRBV7-6, with TRBD2 as a possible D gene (5 bases). This CDR3 is built from 13 residues. V lost 5 bases and J lost 4, with 12 bases in between. The germline CDR1 and CDR2 sequences are SGHVS and FNYEAQ. The CDR3 nucleotides are TGTGCCAGCAGCCCCGGGATCTCTTACGAGCAGTACTTC. Protein product: CASSPGISYEQYF.

The chain has TRBV14 and TRBJ2-2, with 7 bases fitting TRBD1. Trimming at V came to 4 bases and at J to 0 bases, leaving 5 bases not matched to a gene. The length of the CDR3 is 16 residues. Looked up from germline, CDR1 is SGHDN and CDR2 is FVKESK. Here the CDR3 DNA reads TGTGCCAGCAGCCCGTGGGACAGCGCGAACACCGGGGAGCTGTTTTTT. Its protein product is CASSPWDSANTGELFF.